This T cell receptor beta chain was observed in a study of blood T cell repertoires in COVID-19. The overall study: Some COVID-19 samples were acute and others convalescent; all came from the United States, Italy and Spain. PBMCs, B-cell-depleted T cells, or T cells were the source of the cDNA or gDNA that made up the material.

Per the study methods: Amplifying reference gene primers gave estimates of nucleated cell counts. The table came from immunoSEQ multiplex PCR; TCRdb's copy has only in-frame clones and leaves some out. That table supplies the V and J calls and clone size; D and trimming were determined from the DNA. The sample holds 150,000 or so clones, around 87% seen once. With V trimmed by 9 bases and J by 5 bases, 12 bases remained unmatched. Looked up from germline, CDR1 is SGHRS and CDR2 is YFSETQ. This CDR3 comprises 14 residues. The specimen was peripheral blood. This chain joins TRBV5-1 and TRBJ2-3; 7 nucleotides agree with TRBD1. This sequence was found in an elderly man with acute or convalescent COVID-19. This CDR3 reads CATTTGSARDTQYF. In nucleotides, the CDR3 is TGCGCCACCACGACAGGGTCGGCAAGAGATACGCAGTATTTT.